The rows below give T cell receptor beta chains drawn from one sample of a study of regulatory T cells in long-lasting Graves disease. TCRdb re-derived calls from the multiplex PCR reads in MiXCR, one entry per CDR3 protein. Of about half a million distinct CDR3 sequences listed, approximately 12% are singletons. These data also featured in a second study, about T cells in Graves' hyperthyroidism and ophthalmopathy.

The material sequenced was peripheral blood mononuclear cells (PBMCs), taken at new diagnosis, from a patient treated with antithyroid drugs. The receptors derive from a woman aged 25 to 39 with Graves disease. Each CDR3 is given with its conserved first and last residue. A D gene is named only where the DNA matches it firmly. Where a row states a size, it is once, few, many or the class of an expanded clone; other rows omit it.

d_call: TRBD2
j_call: TRBJ2-1
v_call: TRBV18
clone_size: .
cdr3_nt: TGTGCCAGCTCACTCCCGGGACTAGCGATGAATGAGCAGTTCTTC
cdr3_aa: CASSLPGLAMNEQFF

d_call: .
j_call: TRBJ2-5
v_call: TRBV9
clone_size: .
cdr3_nt: TGTGCCCGGAACCCGGAGACCCAGTACTTC
cdr3_aa: CARNPETQYF

d_call: .
j_call: TRBJ2-2
v_call: TRBV6-2/TRBV6-3
clone_size: few
cdr3_nt: TGTGCCAGCAGTTACTCAAATAGGCTTCGGTACACCGGGGAGCTGTTTTTT
cdr3_aa: CASSYSNRLRYTGELFF

d_call: .
j_call: TRBJ1-1
v_call: TRBV28
clone_size: .
cdr3_nt: TGTGCCAGCAGTTTGAACCAGGGTGAAGCTTTCTTT
cdr3_aa: CASSLNQGEAFF

d_call: .
j_call: TRBJ2-5
v_call: TRBV20-1
clone_size: many
cdr3_nt: TGCAGTGCTAGGGGGGGACGGCACCAAGAGACCCAGTACTTC
cdr3_aa: CSARGGRHQETQYF

d_call: TRBD1
j_call: TRBJ1-2
v_call: TRBV5-4
clone_size: few
cdr3_nt: TGTGCCAGCAGCTCCGGGACAGGGTGGTCCTATGGCTACACCTTC
cdr3_aa: CASSSGTGWSYGYTF

d_call: .
j_call: TRBJ1-6
v_call: TRBV13
clone_size: .
cdr3_nt: TGTGCCAGCAGCAGACTCCCGAAGGGAGCGAACTATAATTCACCCCTCCACTTT
cdr3_aa: CASSRLPKGANYNSPLHF

d_call: .
j_call: TRBJ2-1
v_call: TRBV11-2
clone_size: many
cdr3_nt: TGTGCCAGCAGCTCCAGGGGGGGGGAGTACAATGAGCAGTTCTTC
cdr3_aa: CASSSRGGEYNEQFF

d_call: .
j_call: TRBJ1-1
v_call: TRBV6-1
clone_size: .
cdr3_nt: TGTGCCAGCATGGGGGGCCTGGTACGAACTGAAGCTTTCTTT
cdr3_aa: CASMGGLVRTEAFF

d_call: TRBD1
j_call: TRBJ1-6
v_call: TRBV27
clone_size: many
cdr3_nt: TGTGCCAGCAGTTTTTATGGCAGGGGGCATTCACCCCTCCACTTT
cdr3_aa: CASSFYGRGHSPLHF

d_call: .
j_call: TRBJ1-2
v_call: TRBV5-1
clone_size: many
cdr3_nt: TGCGCCAGCAGCTGGGAGAGCTATGGCTACACCTTC
cdr3_aa: CASSWESYGYTF

d_call: .
j_call: TRBJ2-7
v_call: TRBV11-2
clone_size: many
cdr3_nt: TGTGCCAGCAGCATATCCCTCTTGGGCGAGCAGTACTTC
cdr3_aa: CASSISLLGEQYF

d_call: .
j_call: TRBJ2-7
v_call: TRBV6-1
clone_size: .
cdr3_nt: TGTGCCAGCAGTGATCAGGAGGGCTCCTACGAGCAGTACTTC
cdr3_aa: CASSDQEGSYEQYF

d_call: .
j_call: TRBJ1-1
v_call: TRBV2
clone_size: many
cdr3_nt: TGTGCCAGCAGCCTCCCCTCGGGACCTGGGACTGAAGCTTTCTTT
cdr3_aa: CASSLPSGPGTEAFF

d_call: .
j_call: TRBJ2-5
v_call: TRBV11-2
clone_size: .
cdr3_nt: TGCGCCAGCAGCTTCGGACAGAGGGAGGGAGAGACCCAGTACTTC
cdr3_aa: CASSFGQREGETQYF

d_call: TRBD1
j_call: TRBJ2-7
v_call: TRBV5-5
clone_size: .
cdr3_nt: TGTGCCAGCAGCTTGGATGTAGGACAGGGTTTCGACGAGCAGTACTTC
cdr3_aa: CASSLDVGQGFDEQYF

d_call: .
j_call: TRBJ1-4
v_call: TRBV5-4
clone_size: many
cdr3_nt: TGTGCCAGCAGCTTCCGCCTAACGACAAGGGTGATAGAGGCTAATGAAAAACTGTTTTTT
cdr3_aa: CASSFRLTTRVIEANEKLFF

d_call: .
j_call: TRBJ2-2
v_call: TRBV20-1
clone_size: .
cdr3_nt: TGCAGTGCTAGACCGGGGGCGCGATCCACCGGGGAGATGTTTTTT
cdr3_aa: CSARPGARSTGEMFF

d_call: TRBD2
j_call: TRBJ2-1
v_call: TRBV13
clone_size: many
cdr3_nt: TGTGCCAGCAGCTTAGCCTCGCTCAGCGGGAGGGACAATGAGCAGTTCTTC
cdr3_aa: CASSLASLSGRDNEQFF

d_call: .
j_call: TRBJ2-1
v_call: TRBV10-2
clone_size: many
cdr3_nt: TGCGCCAGCAGTGAGACGACTAGCAATGAGCAGTTCTTC
cdr3_aa: CASSETTSNEQFF

d_call: .
j_call: TRBJ1-1
v_call: TRBV7-9
clone_size: many
cdr3_nt: TGTGCCAGCAGCTTAGCTATCGGGCCGGACATGAACACTGAAGCTTTCTTT
cdr3_aa: CASSLAIGPDMNTEAFF

d_call: .
j_call: TRBJ2-2
v_call: TRBV30
clone_size: few
cdr3_nt: TGTGCTGAAGTCGGGGTTAGCGGGGAGCTGTTTTTT
cdr3_aa: CAEVGVSGELFF

d_call: TRBD2
j_call: TRBJ2-1
v_call: TRBV20-1
clone_size: many
cdr3_nt: TGCAGTGCTCGGAGAATACCGGGAGGATTAGATGAGCAGTTCTTC
cdr3_aa: CSARRIPGGLDEQFF

d_call: .
j_call: TRBJ1-1
v_call: TRBV6-1
clone_size: many
cdr3_nt: TGTGCCAGCAGAGAGGGGTACACTGAAGCTTTCTTT
cdr3_aa: CASREGYTEAFF

d_call: .
j_call: TRBJ2-3
v_call: TRBV5-8
clone_size: few
cdr3_nt: TGTGCCAGCAGCTTGGGGAGCCCTCCCCAGGATACGCAGTATTTT
cdr3_aa: CASSLGSPPQDTQYF

d_call: .
j_call: TRBJ2-3
v_call: TRBV7-6
clone_size: many
cdr3_nt: TGTGCCAGCAGCTTAGAGGGGGGCGCGGATACGCAGTATTTT
cdr3_aa: CASSLEGGADTQYF

d_call: TRBD1
j_call: TRBJ2-6
v_call: TRBV5-4
clone_size: many
cdr3_nt: TGTGCCAGCACCAGGACAGGGGTAGTCTCTGGGGCCAACGTCCTGACTTTC
cdr3_aa: CASTRTGVVSGANVLTF

d_call: .
j_call: TRBJ2-7
v_call: TRBV6-1
clone_size: .
cdr3_nt: TGTGCCAGCAGTGAATATGAGTACGAGCAGTACTTC
cdr3_aa: CASSEYEYEQYF

d_call: .
j_call: TRBJ2-1
v_call: TRBV7-9
clone_size: .
cdr3_nt: TGTGCCAGCAGCCCCCAGGGTCATGAGCAGCTCTTC
cdr3_aa: CASSPQGHEQLF

d_call: .
j_call: TRBJ2-7
v_call: TRBV2
clone_size: many
cdr3_nt: TGTGCCAGCAACTACCTGGGACGGGGCTACGAGCAGTACTTC
cdr3_aa: CASNYLGRGYEQYF

d_call: TRBD2
j_call: TRBJ2-7
v_call: TRBV6-1
clone_size: .
cdr3_nt: TGTGCCAGCAGGGAGACTAGCGGAACTACCTACGAGCAGTACTTC
cdr3_aa: CASRETSGTTYEQYF

d_call: .
j_call: TRBJ2-3
v_call: TRBV2
clone_size: many
cdr3_nt: TGTGCCAGCAGTGAATTTGGTGGGAGGGGGGCAGATACGCAGTATTTT
cdr3_aa: CASSEFGGRGADTQYF

d_call: .
j_call: TRBJ2-3
v_call: TRBV12-3/TRBV12-4
clone_size: many
cdr3_nt: TGTGCCAGCAGTTTAAGAACTAGCCGGAGTTATGCAGATACGCAGTATTTT
cdr3_aa: CASSLRTSRSYADTQYF

d_call: .
j_call: TRBJ1-1
v_call: TRBV12-3/TRBV12-4
clone_size: .
cdr3_nt: TGTGCCAGCAGTTCATACGGCCTTTGGAACACTGAAGCTTTCTTT
cdr3_aa: CASSSYGLWNTEAFF

d_call: .
j_call: TRBJ1-2
v_call: TRBV6-1
clone_size: many
cdr3_nt: TGTGCCAGCAGTCGGGCCAAGTATGGCTACACCTTC
cdr3_aa: CASSRAKYGYTF

d_call: .
j_call: TRBJ2-7
v_call: TRBV4-1
clone_size: many
cdr3_nt: TGCGCCAGCAGCCAAGGGCCGGGGCTAGGGAGCTACGAGCAGTACTTC
cdr3_aa: CASSQGPGLGSYEQYF

d_call: TRBD1
j_call: TRBJ1-2
v_call: TRBV6-5
clone_size: many
cdr3_nt: TGTGCCAGCAGTTACTCGGAGGGGGCGGGCTATGGCTACACCTTC
cdr3_aa: CASSYSEGAGYGYTF

d_call: .
j_call: TRBJ1-5
v_call: TRBV6-1
clone_size: many
cdr3_nt: TGTGCCAGCAGCGTTATGGGAAGCAATCAGCCCCAGCATTTT
cdr3_aa: CASSVMGSNQPQHF

d_call: TRBD2
j_call: TRBJ2-1
v_call: TRBV7-6
clone_size: few
cdr3_nt: TGTGCCAGCAGCCCGGGACTAGCGGGAGGCGAGGGATCCTACAATGAGCAGTTCTTC
cdr3_aa: CASSPGLAGGEGSYNEQFF

d_call: .
j_call: TRBJ2-3
v_call: TRBV4-3
clone_size: many
cdr3_nt: TGCGCCAGCAGCGCATTTGGAGATACGCAGTATTTT
cdr3_aa: CASSAFGDTQYF

d_call: TRBD1
j_call: TRBJ1-1
v_call: TRBV5-1
clone_size: many
cdr3_nt: TGCGCCAGCAGCCAGTGGACAGGCGGCACTGAAGCTTTCTTT
cdr3_aa: CASSQWTGGTEAFF

d_call: TRBD2
j_call: TRBJ2-7
v_call: TRBV24-1
clone_size: .
cdr3_nt: TGTGCCACCAGTGATTCGGGACTAGCGGGGTACGAGCAGTACTTC
cdr3_aa: CATSDSGLAGYEQYF

d_call: .
j_call: TRBJ2-3
v_call: TRBV11-3
clone_size: many
cdr3_nt: TGTGCCAGCAGCTTAATAGGATGGGGCACAGATACGCAGTATTTT
cdr3_aa: CASSLIGWGTDTQYF

d_call: TRBD1
j_call: TRBJ1-3
v_call: TRBV5-4
clone_size: many
cdr3_nt: TGTGCCAGCAGCTTGGACGGGACAGCTGGAAACACCATATATTTT
cdr3_aa: CASSLDGTAGNTIYF

d_call: TRBD1
j_call: TRBJ1-2
v_call: TRBV12-3/TRBV12-4
clone_size: many
cdr3_nt: TGTGCCAGCAGTGGACAGGTGGAGGGCTATGGCTACACCTTC
cdr3_aa: CASSGQVEGYGYTF

d_call: TRBD1
j_call: TRBJ2-2
v_call: TRBV7-8
clone_size: many
cdr3_nt: TGTGCCAGCAGCTTCACAGGGGGCGGAATGGGAAAAATTTCCACCGGGGAGCTGTTTTTT
cdr3_aa: CASSFTGGGMGKISTGELFF

d_call: TRBD2
j_call: TRBJ2-3
v_call: TRBV12-3/TRBV12-4
clone_size: many
cdr3_nt: TGTGCCAGCAGACCACTGGGGGGAGGGCCTAAAGAAGATACGCAGTATTTT
cdr3_aa: CASRPLGGGPKEDTQYF

d_call: .
j_call: TRBJ1-5
v_call: TRBV19
clone_size: many
cdr3_nt: TGTGCCAGTAGTATTGGGCAGATTGGCAATCAGCCCCAGCATTTT
cdr3_aa: CASSIGQIGNQPQHF

d_call: .
j_call: TRBJ2-2
v_call: TRBV20-1
clone_size: few
cdr3_nt: TGCAGTGCTAGAGATCTGGGGGAGGACACCGGGGAGCTGTTTTTT
cdr3_aa: CSARDLGEDTGELFF

d_call: TRBD1
j_call: TRBJ2-3
v_call: TRBV10-3
clone_size: few
cdr3_nt: TGTGCCACCGGGACAGAAGACACAGATACGCAGTATTTT
cdr3_aa: CATGTEDTDTQYF

d_call: .
j_call: TRBJ2-2
v_call: TRBV6-5
clone_size: many
cdr3_nt: TGTGCCAGCAGTTACCAAGTCCCCGGGGAGCTGTTTTTT
cdr3_aa: CASSYQVPGELFF

d_call: TRBD2
j_call: TRBJ2-3
v_call: TRBV20-1
clone_size: .
cdr3_nt: TGCAGTGCTAGAGACTGGACTAGCGGGAGAAAAGATACGCAGTATTTT
cdr3_aa: CSARDWTSGRKDTQYF

d_call: TRBD1
j_call: TRBJ2-7
v_call: TRBV28
clone_size: few
cdr3_nt: TGTGCCAGCAGTATAAGGACAGGGTTACGTTGGCAGCACTTC
cdr3_aa: CASSIRTGLRWQHF

d_call: TRBD1
j_call: TRBJ2-7
v_call: TRBV20-1
clone_size: many
cdr3_nt: TGCAGTGCTTCTGACAGGGGTTACGAGCAGTACTTC
cdr3_aa: CSASDRGYEQYF